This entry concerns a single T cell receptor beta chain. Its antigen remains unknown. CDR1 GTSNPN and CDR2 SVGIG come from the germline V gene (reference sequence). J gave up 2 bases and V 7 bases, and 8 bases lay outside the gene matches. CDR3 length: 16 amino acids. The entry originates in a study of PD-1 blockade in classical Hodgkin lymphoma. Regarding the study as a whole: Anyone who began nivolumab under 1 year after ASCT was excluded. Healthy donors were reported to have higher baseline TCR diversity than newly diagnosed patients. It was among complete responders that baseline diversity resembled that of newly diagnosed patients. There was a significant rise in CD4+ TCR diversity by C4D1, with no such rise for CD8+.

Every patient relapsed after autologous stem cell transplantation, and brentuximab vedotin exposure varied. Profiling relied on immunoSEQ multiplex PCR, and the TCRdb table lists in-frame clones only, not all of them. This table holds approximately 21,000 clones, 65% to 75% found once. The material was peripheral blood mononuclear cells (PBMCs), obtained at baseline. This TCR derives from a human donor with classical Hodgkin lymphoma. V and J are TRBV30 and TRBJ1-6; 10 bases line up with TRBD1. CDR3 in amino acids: CAYLGQGEAYNSPLHF. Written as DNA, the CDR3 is TGTGCCTACTTAGGACAGGGGGAAGCCTATAATTCACCCCTCCACTTT.